What follows are 19 T cell receptor beta chains derived from one specimen sequenced in a study of blood T cell repertoires in COVID-19. Here immunoSEQ multiplex PCR was the method, and the copy in TCRdb shows in-frame clones only, minus some. The sample carries approximately 270,000 clones, 84% recorded once. What was sequenced was peripheral blood. These receptors originate from a person between 65 and 80 years old with COVID-19, enrolled during active disease.

This chain links TRBV28 with TRBJ1-4; 7 nucleotides align to TRBD1. Germline-derived CDR1 and CDR2 are MDHEN and SYDVKM. Trimming removed 5 bases from V and 4 bases from J; junction bases left unmatched: 4. The CDR3 loop spans 14 amino acids. CDR3 coding DNA: TGTGCCAGCAGTGCGACAGGGAATAATGAAAAACTGTTTTTT. Its protein product is CASSATGNNEKLFF.

V usage is TRBV4-2 and J usage is TRBJ2-5; the match to TRBD2 covers 7 bases. The trim removed 1 base at V and 2 bases at J, leaving 10 bases unmatched. Germline V gene sequence: CDR1 LGHNA, CDR2 YNFKEQ. This CDR3 spans 17 amino acids. The CDR3 sequence: CASSQGEGTPLQETQYF. CDR3 bases: TGTGCCAGCAGCCAAGGGGAGGGAACCCCTTTACAAGAGACCCAGTACTTC.

The V gene is TRBV5-1, the J gene TRBJ2-7; 10 positions agree with TRBD2. V dropped 0 bases and J dropped 0; count of bases not matched to a gene: 6. Germline V CDR1 and CDR2: SGHRS, YFSETQ. This CDR3 is built from 17 residues. The CDR3 is CASSLVIAGGLSYEQYF. CDR3 DNA: TGCGCCAGCAGCTTGGTGATAGCGGGGGGCCTCTCCTACGAGCAGTACTTC. Full variable domain (remainder filled in from reference TRBV5-1 and TRBJ2-7): KAGVTQTPRYLIKTRGQQVTLSCSPISGHRSVSWYQQTPGQGLQFLFEYFSETQRNKGNFPGRFSGRQFSNSRSEMNVSTLELGDSALYLCASSLVIAGGLSYEQYFGPGTRLTVT.

This clone has only a few counts. The chain couples TRBV6-5 to TRBJ2-1; TRBD2 might be the D (6 bases). CDR1 is MNHEY, CDR2 SVGAGI, per germline. This CDR3 spans 16 amino acids. Trimming stripped 0 bases from V and 0 bases from J, with 9 bases between. Written as DNA, the CDR3 is TGTGCCAGCAGTTACTCGGGACTCATCTCCTACAATGAGCAGTTCTTC. It specifies CASSYSGLISYNEQFF.

The chain recombines TRBV5-6 with TRBJ1-5; TRBD1 agrees at 8 bases. The CDR3 runs 15 residues. Germline V CDR1 and CDR2: SGHDT, YYEEEE. V lost 4 bases, J lost 1 base, and 4 bases stayed unmatched. The CDR3 protein is CASSDWDRSNQPQHF. Written as DNA, the CDR3 is TGTGCCAGCAGCGATTGGGACAGGAGCAATCAGCCCCAGCATTTT.

The V and J genes are TRBV5-1 and TRBJ2-5; no clear D. Trimming removed 1 base at V and 5 bases at J, with 12 bases between. Germline assignment: CDR1 SGHRS and CDR2 YFSETQ. CDR3 length equals 14 residues. CDR3 protein: CASSLFSSRETQYF. The CDR3 bases are TGCGCCAGCAGCTTGTTTAGCTCCCGGGAGACCCAGTACTTC.

The V and J genes are TRBV29-1 and TRBJ2-1; 9 bases map to TRBD1. The V gene end was trimmed by 1 base and the J gene end by 9 bases; junction bases not matched to a gene: 4. Germline CDR1 and CDR2: SQVTM and ANQGSEA. CDR3 length: 13 amino acids. The CDR3 bases are TGCAGCGTTGAAGCCTCACAGGGGGCTGAGCAGTTCTTC. Protein sequence: CSVEASQGAEQFF.

The chain has TRBV6-2 or TRBV6-3 and TRBJ2-7; tentatively, D is TRBD1 (6 bases). The CDR3 sequence is 13 residues long. Germline assignment: CDR1 MNHEY and CDR2 SVGEGT. The V end was cut by 4 bases, the J end by 6 bases, with 13 bases between. The CDR3 is CASSFTGSGEQYF. CDR3 DNA: TGTGCCAGCAGTTTTACAGGGTCCGGCGAGCAGTACTTC.

Notes on this clone: Other DNA sequences in the sample encode the same CDR3. The rearrangement uses TRBV24-1 and TRBJ2-3, with 7 nucleotides matching TRBD1. The germline gives CDR1 KGHDR, CDR2 SFDVKD. Germline trimming cut 3 bases from V and 1 base from J; bases unmatched to any gene: 6. The CDR3 runs to 16 residues. The CDR3 region is CATSDPSGTGTDTQYF. The CDR3 DNA reads as TGTGCCACCAGTGATCCAAGTGGGACAGGCACAGATACGCAGTATTTT.

The chain combines TRBV7-6 with TRBJ2-1; D is possibly TRBD1 (6 bases). Trimming cost V 5 bases and J 2 bases, with 10 bases left between them. Germline V gene data show CDR1 as SGHVS and CDR2 as FNYEAQ. The CDR3 has 14 residues. The CDR3: CASSPRDTYNEQFF. CDR3 sequence (DNA): TGTGCCAGCAGCCCCCGGGACACCTACAATGAGCAGTTCTTC. The full variable domain, its missing parts supplied by reference TRBV7-6 and TRBJ2-1, is GAGVSQSPRYKVTKRGQDVALRCDPISGHVSLYWYRQALGQGPEFLTYFNYEAQQDKSGLPNDRFSAERPEGSISTLTIQRTEQRDSAMYRCASSPRDTYNEQFFGPGTRLTVL.

The V gene is TRBV5-1, the J gene TRBJ2-3; the D gene is possibly TRBD2 (5 bases). V was pared by 0 bases and J by 0 bases, with 11 bases between. This CDR3 comprises 16 residues. Germline V gene lookup returns CDR1 SGHRS and CDR2 YFSETQ. CDR3 region: CASSLGRVPSTDTQYF. The DNA for the CDR3 is TGCGCCAGCAGCTTGGGGCGGGTCCCAAGCACAGATACGCAGTATTTT.

The chain employs TRBV2 and TRBJ1-6, with D perhaps matching TRBD1 (5 bases). Trimming removed 7 bases at V and 7 bases at J, with 14 bases between. The CDR3 runs to 14 residues. Germline CDR1 SNHLY, CDR2 FYNNEI. The DNA of the CDR3 is TGTGCCAGCAATCAGGGTTGGGGAAATTCACCCCTCCACTTT. Its translation is CASNQGWGNSPLHF.

The chain couples TRBV5-1 to TRBJ2-1; 7 bases are shared with TRBD2. With V trimmed by 2 bases and J by 10 bases, 12 bases remained unmatched. CDR3 length: 15 residues. Looked up from germline, CDR1 is SGHRS and CDR2 is YFSETQ. The DNA for the CDR3 is TGCGCCAGCAGCTTAATGGCGGGAGACTTGGCCGAGCAGTTCTTC. Translation: CASSLMAGDLAEQFF.

The chain links TRBV19 to TRBJ2-2; TRBD1 agrees at 8 bases. The CDR3 has 15 amino acids. The J segment lost 4 bases and the V segment lost 7 bases, leaving 8 bases of the junction unmatched. Germline assignment: CDR1 LNHDA and CDR2 SQIVND (reference sequence). This CDR3 is CASTVTGGITGELFF. CDR3 DNA sequence: TGTGCCAGTACCGTAACAGGGGGAATCACCGGGGAGCTGTTTTTT.

This chain connects TRBV7-2 to TRBJ1-5, with D tentatively TRBD1 (5 bases). The CDR3 is 15 residues long. Germline-derived CDR1 and CDR2 are SGHTA and FQGNSA. V lost 0 bases, J lost 3 bases, and 9 bases lay in between. CDR3 nucleotides: TGTGCCAGCAGCTTAGCGGGGCTCTCCAATCAGCCCCAGCATTTT. It is translated as CASSLAGLSNQPQHF.

V gene TRBV27 combines with J gene TRBJ1-5, with unresolved D. This CDR3 contains 15 residues. Germline values: CDR1 MNHEY, CDR2 SMNVEV (reference sequence). V gave up 1 base and J gave up 4 bases, with 11 bases separating them. The CDR3 DNA sequence: TGTGCCAGCAGTTTATTCTCGGGGTCTAATCAGCCCCAGCATTTT. Protein: CASSLFSGSNQPQHF.

This sequence joins TRBV19 and TRBJ2-5, with D possibly matching TRBD1 (5 bases). Germline V gene sequence: CDR1 LNHDA, CDR2 SQIVND (reference sequence). V shed 5 bases and J shed 5 bases, with 12 bases lying between them. The CDR3 extends over 13 amino acids. CDR3 nucleotides: TGTGCCAGTAGTTCCGCAGGGTGGGAGACCCAGTACTTC. This gives the protein CASSSAGWETQYF.

The V call is TRBV6-5, the J call TRBJ2-5, with TRBD2 as a possible D gene (6 bases). This CDR3 has 14 amino acids. With 1 base removed from V and 4 bases from J, the gap between germline ends came to 10 bases. CDR1 and CDR2 from the germline V gene are MNHEY and SVGAGI. CDR3 DNA: TGTGCCAGCAGTTACTGGGGGGATGGAGAGACCCAGTACTTC. Amino acids: CASSYWGDGETQYF.

This clone was seen once. The J gene is TRBJ2-1, the V gene TRBV6-2 or TRBV6-3, with 9 bases matching TRBD2. Germline V lookup: CDR1 MNHEY, CDR2 SVGEGT. V was clipped by 0 bases and J by 0 bases; unmatched bases: 9. CDR3 length: 19 residues. The CDR3 loop reads CASSYSWGSGRVSYNEQFF. The CDR3, as DNA: TGTGCCAGCAGTTACTCGTGGGGTAGCGGGAGAGTCTCCTACAATGAGCAGTTCTTC.